One and the same sample provided the 7 T cell receptor beta chains below, sequenced in a study of cytomegalovirus exposure and HLA in healthy donors (dated by TCRdb to about 2017). The library was built by means of the immunoSEQ multiplex PCR assay. The multiplex PCR relied on a mix of 60 forward primers for TCR Vbeta segments and 13 reverse primers for TCR Jbeta segments. The clones in this table, taken by TCRdb from immuneACCESS, are in-frame only. Not every clone is retained; where verified, under half of the shortfall comes from an unresolved V gene, and the cause of the rest is unknown. Recorded for this sample are 130,000 to 150,000 clones; 55% to 80% of them occurred a single time. The top ten clonotypes cover 1% to 1.5% of the sample. The sequenced material came from PBMCs. All receptors derive from a woman aged 40 to 49 in good health and CMV-seronegative.

The chain recombines TRBV9 with TRBJ1-4, with a possible D match to TRBD1 (5 bases). The germline V gene encodes CDR1 SGDLS and CDR2 YYNGEE. Trimming removed 0 bases at V and 4 bases at J, with 10 bases between. This CDR3 has 15 residues. CDR3 in amino acids: CASSVGVQVNEKLFF. CDR3 in DNA: TGTGCCAGCAGCGTAGGAGTACAGGTTAATGAAAAACTGTTTTTT.

J is TRBJ1-1 and V is TRBV28; D unclear. Germline V CDR1 and CDR2: MDHEN, SYDVKM. V was shortened by 6 bases and J by 0 bases, with 14 bases between the two germline ends. The CDR3 runs 15 residues. CDR3 DNA sequence: TGTGCCAGCAGGGTCCCAGGTTACGTGAACACTGAAGCTTTCTTT. Translating it yields CASRVPGYVNTEAFF.

V gene TRBV4-3 combines with J gene TRBJ1-2, with D possibly matching TRBD1 (6 bases). Per germline, CDR1 LGHNA and CDR2 YSLEER. The CDR3 has 16 amino acids. Trimming pared 0 bases from V and 2 bases from J, leaving 13 bases between. Here the CDR3 DNA reads TGCGCCAGCAGCCAAGATGCAGGGGCGCGGAACTATGGCTACACCTTC. This encodes CASSQDAGARNYGYTF.

This rearrangement joins TRBV5-1 to TRBJ2-5; D call uncertain. The CDR3 has 14 residues. Germline CDR1 SGHRS, CDR2 YFSETQ. V was pared by 0 bases and J by 1 base, with 7 bases between. CDR3 DNA sequence: TGCGCCAGCAGCTTGGGAACGGTCCAAGAGACCCAGTACTTC. Translated, it gives CASSLGTVQETQYF.

V gene TRBV27 combines with J gene TRBJ1-1, with unresolved D. V was shortened by 0 bases and J by 4 bases, with 9 bases between the two germline ends. CDR1 and CDR2 (germline): MNHEY, SMNVEV (reference sequence). The CDR3 has 14 residues. This chain's CDR3 is CASSLSPRGTEAFF. CDR3 bases: TGTGCCAGCAGTTTATCGCCCCGAGGCACTGAAGCTTTCTTT.

The J gene is TRBJ1-3, the V gene TRBV19, with 8 bases matching TRBD1. The CDR3 is 17 amino acids. Losses at the gene ends were 4 bases for V and 4 bases for J; bases not matched to a gene: 12. In germline, CDR1 is LNHDA, CDR2 SQIVND (reference sequence). CDR3 residues: CASSSGTGGLLGNTIYF. CDR3 DNA sequence: TGTGCCAGTAGTAGTGGGACAGGCGGGCTCCTGGGAAACACCATATATTTT.

V gene TRBV11-1 combines with J gene TRBJ2-7, with D maybe TRBD1 (5 bases). In germline, CDR1 is SGHAT, CDR2 FQDESV (reference sequence). The V gene lost 1 base and the J gene lost 3 bases, with 19 bases spanning the gap. The CDR3 extends over 17 amino acids. For the CDR3, the DNA is TGTGCCAGCAGCTTAGTTAGGGGCCGAGATGCACGCTACGAGCAGTACGTC. Translating gives CASSLVRGRDARYEQYV.